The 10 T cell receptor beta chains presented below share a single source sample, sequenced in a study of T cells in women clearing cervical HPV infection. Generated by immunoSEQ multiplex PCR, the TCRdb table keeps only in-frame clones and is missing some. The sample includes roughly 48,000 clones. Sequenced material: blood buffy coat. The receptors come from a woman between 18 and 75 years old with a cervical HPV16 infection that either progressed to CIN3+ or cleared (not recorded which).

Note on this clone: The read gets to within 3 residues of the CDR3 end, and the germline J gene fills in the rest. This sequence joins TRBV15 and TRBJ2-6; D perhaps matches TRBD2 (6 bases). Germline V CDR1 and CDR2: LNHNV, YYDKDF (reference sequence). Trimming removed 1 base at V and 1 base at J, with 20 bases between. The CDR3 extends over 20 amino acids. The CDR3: CATSRGTERAGYSGANVLTF. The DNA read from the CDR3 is TGTGCCACCAGCAGAGGGACCGAGCGAGCGGGCTATTCTGGGGCCAACGTC. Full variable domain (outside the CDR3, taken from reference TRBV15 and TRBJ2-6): DAMVIQNPRYQVTQFGKPVTLSCSQTLNHNVMYWYQQKSSQAPKLLFHYYDKDFNNEADTPDNFQSRRPNTSFCFLDIRSPGLGDTAMYLCATSRGTERAGYSGANVLTFGAGSRLTVL.

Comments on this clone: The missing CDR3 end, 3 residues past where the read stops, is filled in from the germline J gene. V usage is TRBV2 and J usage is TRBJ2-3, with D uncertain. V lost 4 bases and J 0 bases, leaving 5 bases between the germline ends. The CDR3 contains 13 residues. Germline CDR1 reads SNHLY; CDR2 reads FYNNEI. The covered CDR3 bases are TGTGCCAGCAGTGTCAGGAGCACAGATACG. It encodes CASSVRSTDT. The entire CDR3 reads CASSVRSTDTQYF.

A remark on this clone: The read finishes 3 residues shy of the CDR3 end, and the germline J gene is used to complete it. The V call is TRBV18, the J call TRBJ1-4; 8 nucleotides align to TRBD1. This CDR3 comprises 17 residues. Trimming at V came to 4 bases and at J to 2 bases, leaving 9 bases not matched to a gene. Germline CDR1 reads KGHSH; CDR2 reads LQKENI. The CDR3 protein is CASSRDRLELTNEKLFF. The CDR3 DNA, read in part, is TGTGCCAGCTCACGGGACAGGCTTGAGCTGACTAATGAAAAA.

CDR3 protein: CASNPQGASAGYTF. The sequenced part of the CDR3 DNA is TGCGCCAGCAACCCACAGGGGGCAAGCGCTGGC. The chain carries TRBV5-1 and TRBJ1-2; 9 bases are a match to TRBD1. Coverage ceases 3 residues before the CDR3 finishes, and the germline J gene fills in the end. Germline trimming cut 6 bases from V and 7 bases from J; bases unmatched to any gene: 10. The CDR3 length is 14 residues. Germline V CDR1 and CDR2: SGHRS, YFSETQ.

CDR3 DNA (partial): TGTGCCAGCAGTGGCAAGGACAGGGTTGAC. It specifies CASSGKDRVD. The whole CDR3 sequence reads CASSGKDRVDYTF. V gene TRBV6-1 combines with J gene TRBJ1-2; 8 nucleotides match TRBD1. The observed sequence ends 3 residues before the CDR3 terminus, with the missing tail filled in from the germline J gene. In germline, CDR1 is MNHNS, CDR2 SASEGT. This CDR3 comprises 13 residues.

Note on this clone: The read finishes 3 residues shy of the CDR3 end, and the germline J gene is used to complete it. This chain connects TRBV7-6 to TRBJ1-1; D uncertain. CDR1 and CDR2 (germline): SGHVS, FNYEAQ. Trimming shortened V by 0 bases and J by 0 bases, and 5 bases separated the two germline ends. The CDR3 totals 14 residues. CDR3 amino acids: CASSLARVNTEAFF. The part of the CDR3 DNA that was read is TGTGCCAGCAGCTTAGCGAGGGTGAACACTGAA.

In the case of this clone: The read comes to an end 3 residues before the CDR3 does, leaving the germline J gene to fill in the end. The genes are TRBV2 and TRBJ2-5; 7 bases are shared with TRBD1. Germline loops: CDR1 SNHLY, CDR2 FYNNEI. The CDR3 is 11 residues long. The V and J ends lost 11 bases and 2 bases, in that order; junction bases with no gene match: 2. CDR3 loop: CAEGQQETQYF. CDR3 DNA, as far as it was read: TGTGCCGAGGGACAGCAAGAGACC.

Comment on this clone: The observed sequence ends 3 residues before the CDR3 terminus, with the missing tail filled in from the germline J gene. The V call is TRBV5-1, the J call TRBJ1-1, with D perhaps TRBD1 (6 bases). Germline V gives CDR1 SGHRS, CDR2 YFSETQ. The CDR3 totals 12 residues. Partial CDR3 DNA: TGCGCCAGCAGCTATAAGGGGGAGGAA. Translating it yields CASSYKGEE. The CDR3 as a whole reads CASSYKGEEAFF.

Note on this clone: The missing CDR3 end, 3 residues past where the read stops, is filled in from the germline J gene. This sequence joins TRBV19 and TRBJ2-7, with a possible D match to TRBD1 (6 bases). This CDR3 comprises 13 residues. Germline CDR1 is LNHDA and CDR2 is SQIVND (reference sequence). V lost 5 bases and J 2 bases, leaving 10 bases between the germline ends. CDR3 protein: CASSRQVTYEQYF. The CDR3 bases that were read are TGTGCCAGTAGTCGACAGGTCACCTACGAG.

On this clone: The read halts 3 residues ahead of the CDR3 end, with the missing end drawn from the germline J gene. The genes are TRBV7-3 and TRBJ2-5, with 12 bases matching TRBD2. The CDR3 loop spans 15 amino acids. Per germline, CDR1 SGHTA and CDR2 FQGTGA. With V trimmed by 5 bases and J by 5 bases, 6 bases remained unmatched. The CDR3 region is CASSATSGGWETQYF. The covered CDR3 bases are TGTGCCAGCAGCGCGACTAGCGGGGGATGGGAGACC.